This TCR beta chain was identified in a study of OX40 agonist ivuxolimab in advanced cancers. Study overall: One hepatocellular carcinoma and two cutaneous melanoma patients partially responded.

Study-wide results and limits: Patients with a partial response at 0.1-3.0 mg/kg had among the lowest clonal expansion.

The germline CDR1 and CDR2 sequences are MGHRA and YSYEKL. This CDR3 spans 16 amino acids. Germline trimming cut 3 bases from V and 9 bases from J; bases unmatched to any gene: 11. Exclusion applied to patients with autoimmune disease history or systemic immunosuppression. TCRdb's copy holds only in-frame clones and misses some; the assay was immunoSEQ multiplex PCR. In the table there are approximately 70,000 clones, around 94% of which are singletons. Concerning this clone: Antigen unknown.

The chain links TRBV4-1 to TRBJ1-6; 7 bases are shared with TRBD1. This specimen was CD4+ or CD8+ T cells sorted from blood, taken in a trial of the OX40 agonist ivuxolimab. The TCR originated in an adult with an advanced solid tumor such as melanoma, head and neck, liver or kidney cancer. This CDR3 reads CASSQITTGSGSPLHF. The CDR3, as DNA: TGCGCCAGCAGCCAGATAACGACAGGGTCCGGTTCACCCCTCCACTTT.